These T cell receptor beta chains were read from a single sample in a study of blood T cell repertoires in COVID-19. Using immunoSEQ multiplex PCR, the repertoire was profiled, and TCRdb retains in-frame clones only, with some absent. The profile shows about 530,000 clones, around 90% of them singletons. Specimen: peripheral blood. The source of these receptors is a woman aged 45-60 years with COVID-19, enrolled during active disease. Each CDR3 is given with its conserved first and last residue. D genes are given only for firm matches. Expanded clones get a size class; other rows say once, few or many, or leave the size out.

TRBV6-6	-	TRBJ1-3	-	CASSYSDYGNTIYF	TGTGCCAGCAGTTACTCAGACTACGGAAACACCATATATTTT
TRBV6-5	TRBD2	TRBJ2-7	-	CASSYRTSDEQYF	TGTGCCAGCAGTTACCGGACTAGCGACGAGCAGTACTTC
TRBV4-2	-	TRBJ2-7	-	CASSQVPGHQAYEQYF	TGTGCCAGCAGCCAAGTCCCGGGACACCAAGCCTACGAGCAGTACTTC
TRBV12-3/TRBV12-4	-	TRBJ2-7	-	CASSSFEADEQYF	TGTGCCAGCAGCTCTTTTGAGGCGGACGAGCAGTACTTC
TRBV7-8	TRBD1	TRBJ2-7	-	CASSTMDPGQGIDEQYF	TGTGCCAGCAGCACTATGGATCCGGGACAGGGGATTGACGAGCAGTACTTC
TRBV12-3/TRBV12-4	-	TRBJ2-2	-	CASSPGWAGELFF	TGTGCCAGCAGCCCAGGATGGGCCGGGGAGCTGTTTTTT
TRBV7-9	TRBD2	TRBJ2-2	-	CASSLGRGTGELFF	TGTGCCAGCAGCTTGGGGAGGGGTACCGGGGAGCTGTTTTTT
TRBV5-8	-	TRBJ1-4	-	CASSLVYSATNEKLFF	TGTGCCAGCAGCTTGGTATACAGTGCAACTAATGAAAAACTGTTTTTT
TRBV28	-	TRBJ1-6	-	CASSSLPGVRSPLHF	TGTGCCAGCAGTTCCCTCCCGGGAGTGAGATCACCCCTCCACTTT
TRBV30	-	TRBJ1-3	-	CAWSVRQFISGNTIYF	TGTGCCTGGAGTGTGAGACAGTTTATCTCTGGAAACACCATATATTTT
TRBV11-2	-	TRBJ2-7	-	CASIGDFYYEQYF	TGTGCCAGCATCGGGGACTTTTACTACGAGCAGTACTTC
TRBV6-5	TRBD1	TRBJ1-2	-	CASSSETGFVGYTF	TGTGCCAGCAGTTCCGAGACAGGGTTCGTTGGCTACACCTTC
TRBV7-2	-	TRBJ1-2	once	CASSLAHRASIHGYTF	TGTGCCAGCAGCTTAGCGCACAGGGCCAGCATCCATGGCTACACCTTC
TRBV3-1/TRBV3-2	TRBD2	TRBJ2-1	-	CASSQEGRGNEQFF	TGTGCCAGCAGCCAAGAGGGGAGGGGCAATGAGCAGTTCTTC
TRBV18	TRBD1	TRBJ1-2	once	CASSRDSSKGYTF	TGTGCCAGCTCCCGGGACAGCTCAAAGGGCTACACCTTC
TRBV4-2	TRBD1	TRBJ2-7	-	CATGQGAAYEQYF	TGTGCCACCGGGCAGGGGGCCGCCTACGAGCAGTACTTC
TRBV5-1	TRBD2	TRBJ2-7	-	CASIPTSGGTEQYF	TGCGCCAGCATCCCGACTAGCGGGGGGACCGAGCAGTACTTC
TRBV20-1	TRBD1	TRBJ1-6	-	CSASEQGNSPLHF	TGCAGTGCTAGTGAACAGGGGAATTCACCCCTCCACTTT
TRBV27	-	TRBJ1-2	once	CASSLLGVSRGYTF	TGTGCCAGCAGCCTACTGGGAGTTTCACGTGGCTACACCTTC
TRBV28	-	TRBJ1-6	-	CASGGNSYNSPLHF	TGTGCCAGTGGGGGCAACTCATATAATTCACCCCTCCACTTT
TRBV7-2	TRBD2	TRBJ2-5	-	CASSPPGLALETQYF	TGTGCCAGCAGCCCACCGGGACTAGCGTTGGAGACCCAGTACTTC
TRBV19	TRBD2	TRBJ2-2	-	CASSLAGDTGELFF	TGTGCCAGTAGTCTAGCGGGGGATACCGGGGAGCTGTTTTTT
TRBV5-4	-	TRBJ1-1	-	CASSFERGTEAFF	TGTGCCAGCAGCTTTGAAAGGGGCACTGAAGCTTTCTTT
TRBV7-7	TRBD1	TRBJ2-1	-	CASSRYGTERYEQFF	TGTGCCAGCAGCCGATACGGGACAGAAAGGTATGAGCAGTTCTTC
TRBV5-8	-	TRBJ1-1	few	CASSPATGLGEAFF	TGTGCCAGCAGCCCCGCGACAGGCCTGGGTGAAGCTTTCTTT
TRBV5-8	TRBD1	TRBJ1-2	few	CASSRKTGDGYTF	TGTGCCAGCAGCCGGAAGACAGGGGATGGCTACACCTTC
TRBV19	-	TRBJ1-5	-	CASSIEGGLPRQPQHF	TGTGCCAGTAGTATAGAGGGGGGGCTACCGAGACAGCCCCAGCATTTT
TRBV2	-	TRBJ1-6	-	CASIGGLDNSPLHF	TGTGCCAGCATCGGCGGGTTAGATAATTCACCCCTCCACTTT
TRBV5-6	-	TRBJ1-2	once	CASSDSAVGGYTF	TGTGCCAGCAGCGACAGCGCCGTGGGCGGCTACACCTTC
TRBV5-1	TRBD1	TRBJ1-5	-	CASSLGGTGLEPQHF	TGCGCCAGCAGCTTGGGAGGGACAGGCTTGGAGCCCCAGCATTTT
TRBV19	-	TRBJ2-2	-	CASSISDANTGELFF	TGTGCCAGTAGTATTTCAGATGCGAACACCGGGGAGCTGTTTTTT
TRBV12-3/TRBV12-4	-	TRBJ2-7	-	CASSSQSGEQYF	TGTGCCAGCAGTTCCCAATCCGGCGAGCAGTACTTC
TRBV7-3	-	TRBJ1-5	once	CASSLKVNLQEGQPQHF	TGTGCCAGCAGCTTAAAGGTTAACTTACAGGAGGGTCAGCCCCAGCATTTT
TRBV9	-	TRBJ2-1	-	CASSVAPSPSYNEQFF	TGTGCCAGCAGCGTAGCTCCGAGTCCCTCCTACAATGAGCAGTTCTTC
TRBV5-5	-	TRBJ1-1	-	CASSWSVGGTEAFF	TGTGCCAGCAGCTGGAGCGTGGGGGGCACTGAAGCTTTCTTT
TRBV19	-	TRBJ1-5	-	CASKGQRYQPQHF	TGTGCCAGTAAGGGGCAAAGGTATCAGCCCCAGCATTTT
TRBV5-1	TRBD1	TRBJ2-1	-	CASSIQTGNEQFF	TGCGCCAGCAGCATACAGACAGGGAATGAGCAGTTCTTC
TRBV9	-	TRBJ2-7	-	CASSPRVGLSYEQYF	TGTGCCAGCTCGCCCCGGGTAGGTCTCTCCTACGAGCAGTACTTC
TRBV28	TRBD1	TRBJ1-5	few	CASTSGGQPQHF	TGTGCCAGCACCTCAGGGGGCCAGCCCCAGCATTTT
TRBV28	TRBD1	TRBJ1-2	-	CASRETGTVYTF	TGTGCCAGCAGGGAGACAGGGACCGTCTACACCTTC
TRBV10-3	-	TRBJ2-6	-	CAISAPSFGANVLTF	TGTGCCATCAGCGCCCCGAGTTTTGGGGCCAACGTCCTGACTTTC
TRBV7-9	-	TRBJ2-7	few	CASSSDSRSSYEQYF	TGTGCCAGCAGCTCGGACAGCCGAAGCTCCTACGAGCAGTACTTC
TRBV9	TRBD1	TRBJ2-1	-	CASSVITGGLYSEQFF	TGTGCCAGCAGCGTCATCACAGGGGGCCTTTACAGTGAGCAGTTCTTC
TRBV25-1	-	TRBJ1-5	-	CASSDRGWHQPQHF	TGTGCCAGCAGTGATCGGGGGTGGCATCAGCCCCAGCATTTT